This T cell receptor (beta chain) was sequenced in a study of blood T cell repertoires in COVID-19. The wider study: The samples span acute and convalescent COVID-19 from the United States, Italy and Spain. T cells, B-cell-depleted T cells, or PBMCs provided the cDNA or gDNA that served as material.

Original analysis: Quantification of nucleated cells was approximated via reference gene primer amplification. Clones were read by immunoSEQ multiplex PCR, and TCRdb kept only the in-frame ones, dropping some. Clonal size and the V and J genes are those of that table, whereas D and trimming came from the DNA. The repertoire holds under 150,000 clones, with roughly 90% as singletons. CDR3 size: 15 residues. The V gene lost 6 bases and the J gene lost 5 bases, with 16 bases spanning the gap. Germline CDR1 reads MNHEY; CDR2 reads SMNVEV (reference sequence). This clonotype was sampled from a man aged 70-80 years with active COVID-19. The specimen sequenced was peripheral blood. V and J are TRBV27 and TRBJ2-2; D is unclear. The CDR3 region has the DNA TGTGCCAGCAGCCAAGATCCTAGAAGGACCGGGGAGCTGTTTTTT. Protein: CASSQDPRRTGELFF.